This T cell receptor (beta chain) is from a study of blood T cell repertoires in COVID-19. Using immunoSEQ multiplex PCR, the repertoire was profiled, and TCRdb retains in-frame clones only, with some absent. The sample has around 170,000 clones; 88% are singletons. The sequence derives from a woman aged 18-30 years who had recovered from COVID-19. Sequenced: PBMCs or T cells enriched from blood (not recorded which).

The CDR3 protein is CASSYSSGLGRTEAFF. The DNA of the CDR3 is TGTGCCAGCAGTTACTCGAGCGGCCTTGGAAGGACTGAAGCTTTCTTT. The chain employs TRBV6-5 and TRBJ1-1; D remains unclear. The CDR3 runs to 16 residues. CDR1 is MNHEY and CDR2 is SVGAGI in the germline V gene. Trimming pared 0 bases from V and 5 bases from J, leaving 16 bases between.